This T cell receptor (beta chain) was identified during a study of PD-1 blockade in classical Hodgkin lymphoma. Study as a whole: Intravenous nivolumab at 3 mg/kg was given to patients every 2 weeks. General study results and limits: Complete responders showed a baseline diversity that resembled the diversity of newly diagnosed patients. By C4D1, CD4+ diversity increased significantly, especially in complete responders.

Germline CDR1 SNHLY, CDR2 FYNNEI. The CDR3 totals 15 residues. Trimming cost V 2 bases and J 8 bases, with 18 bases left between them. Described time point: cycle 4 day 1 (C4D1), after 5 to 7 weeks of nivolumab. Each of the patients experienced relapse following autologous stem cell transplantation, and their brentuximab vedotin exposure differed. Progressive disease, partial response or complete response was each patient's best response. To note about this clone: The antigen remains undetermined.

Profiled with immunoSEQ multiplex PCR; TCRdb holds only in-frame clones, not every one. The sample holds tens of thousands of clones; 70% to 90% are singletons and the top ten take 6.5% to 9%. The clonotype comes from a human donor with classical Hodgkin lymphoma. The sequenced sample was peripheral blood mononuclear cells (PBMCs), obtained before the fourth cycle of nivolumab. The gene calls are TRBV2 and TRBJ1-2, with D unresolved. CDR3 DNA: TGTGCCAGCAGTGAAAAGGGCAGGTTGACGGGAGGCTACACCTTC. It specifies CASSEKGRLTGGYTF.